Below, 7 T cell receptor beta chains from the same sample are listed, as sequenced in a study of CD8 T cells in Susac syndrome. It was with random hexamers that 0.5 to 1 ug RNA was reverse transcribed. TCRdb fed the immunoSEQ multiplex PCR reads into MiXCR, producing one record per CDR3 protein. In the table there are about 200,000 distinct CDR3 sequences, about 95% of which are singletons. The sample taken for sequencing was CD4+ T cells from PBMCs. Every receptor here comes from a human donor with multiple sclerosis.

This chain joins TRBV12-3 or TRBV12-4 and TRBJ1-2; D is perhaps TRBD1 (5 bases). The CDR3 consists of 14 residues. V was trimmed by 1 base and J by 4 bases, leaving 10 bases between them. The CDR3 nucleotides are TGTGCCAGCAGTTTAGGGGACGGCTCCTATGGCTACACCTTC. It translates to CASSLGDGSYGYTF.

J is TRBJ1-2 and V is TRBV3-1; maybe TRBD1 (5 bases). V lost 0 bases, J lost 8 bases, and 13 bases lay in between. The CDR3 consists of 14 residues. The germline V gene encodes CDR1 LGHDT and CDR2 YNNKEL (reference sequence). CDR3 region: CASSQDGGGAGYTF. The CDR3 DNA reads TGTGCCAGCAGCCAAGATGGGGGAGGGGCCGGCTACACCTTC.

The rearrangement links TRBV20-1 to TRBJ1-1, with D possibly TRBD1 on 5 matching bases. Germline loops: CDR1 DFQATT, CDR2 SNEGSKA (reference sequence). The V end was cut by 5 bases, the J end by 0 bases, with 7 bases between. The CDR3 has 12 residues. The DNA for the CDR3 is TGCAGTGCTTTAGGGGTGAACACTGAAGCTTTCTTT. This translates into CSALGVNTEAFF.

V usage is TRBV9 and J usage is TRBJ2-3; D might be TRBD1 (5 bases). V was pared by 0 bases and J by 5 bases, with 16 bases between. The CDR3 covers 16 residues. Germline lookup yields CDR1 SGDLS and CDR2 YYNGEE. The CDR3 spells CASSVGVDIPIDTQYF. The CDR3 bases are TGTGCCAGCAGCGTAGGAGTGGACATACCCATAGATACGCAGTATTTT. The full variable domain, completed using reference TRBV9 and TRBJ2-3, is DSGVTQTPKHLITATGQRVTLRCSPRSGDLSVYWYQQSLDQGLQFLIQYYNGEERAKGNILERFSAQQFPDLHSELNLSSLELGDSALYFCASSVGVDIPIDTQYFGPGTRLTVL.

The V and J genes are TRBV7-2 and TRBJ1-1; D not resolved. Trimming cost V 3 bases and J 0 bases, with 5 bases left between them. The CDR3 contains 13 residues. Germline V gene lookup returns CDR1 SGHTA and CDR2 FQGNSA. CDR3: CASSFSMNTEAFF. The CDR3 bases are TGTGCCAGCAGCTTTTCCATGAACACTGAAGCTTTCTTT.

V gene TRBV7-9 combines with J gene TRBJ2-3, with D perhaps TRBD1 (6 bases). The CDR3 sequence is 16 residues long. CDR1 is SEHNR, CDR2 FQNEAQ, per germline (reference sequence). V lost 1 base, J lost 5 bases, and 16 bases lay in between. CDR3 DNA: TGTGCCAGCAGCTTAGACAGGGCCGGTCGCGGAGATACGCAGTATTTT. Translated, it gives CASSLDRAGRGDTQYF.

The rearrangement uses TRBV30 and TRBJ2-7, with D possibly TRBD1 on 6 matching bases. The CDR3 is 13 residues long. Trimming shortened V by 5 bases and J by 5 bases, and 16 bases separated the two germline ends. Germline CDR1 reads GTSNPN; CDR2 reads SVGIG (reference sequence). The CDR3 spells CAWGDIPSDEQYF. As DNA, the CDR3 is TGTGCCTGGGGGGACATTCCCTCGGACGAGCAGTACTTC.